This TCR beta chain was identified in a study of sequential checkpoint blockade in melanoma. Study-level background: Each arm's sequence ended with maintenance nivolumab.

Produced via immunoSEQ multiplex PCR; TCRdb's table is partial and in-frame only. The table records about 29,000 clones, roughly 76% of them present only once. The treatment was: randomized to nivolumab then ipilimumab (arm A) or the reverse (arm B). Patients had received no earlier DNA-damaging chemotherapy. Sorted cells were live CD3+CD8+, lacking CD19 and CD56, from PBMCs. The V and J ends lost 3 bases and 3 bases respectively, with 20 bases between them. Looked up from germline, CDR1 is LNHDA and CDR2 is SQIVND (reference sequence). There are 17 residues in the CDR3. The specimen comprised CD8+ T cells sorted from blood (inferred from file names), sampled from a patient given nivolumab and ipilimumab in sequence. The TCR comes from a human donor with melanoma. This rearrangement joins TRBV19 to TRBJ1-2; a weak D match, TRBD1 (5 bases). This chain's CDR3 is CASSILGNWGGDYGYTF. The CDR3 coding sequence is TGTGCCAGTAGTATTCTTGGCAATTGGGGCGGTGACTATGGCTACACCTTC.